The TCR beta chain described here comes from a study of blood T cell repertoires in COVID-19 (dated by TCRdb to between 2020 and 2021). With regard to the full study: Samples covering the acute and convalescent phases of COVID-19 were provided by collaborators in the United States, Italy and Spain. The prospective study material was composed of cDNA or gDNA derived from T cells, B-cell-depleted T cells, or PBMCs. The dataset comprised deeply sampled blood TCRbeta repertoires from subjects exposed to, actively infected with, or recovered from COVID-19. The repertoires were released in a freely available public database meant as a resource for research on the immune response to SARS-CoV-2. The samples were drawn from two sources: the first 160 participants of the ongoing ImmuneRACE study, and 950 to 1,500 subjects contributed by 6 global collaborators. The sample metadata nearly always contained a de-identified subject ID, COVID-19 status, age in years and sex. Where HLA class I and class II types were available, the types were taken from metadata supplied by the sample provider, not from assay-based typing. General study outcomes and caveats: The amount of clinical and demographic metadata varied by source and participant and was provided uncurated.

The CDR3 sequence holds 17 residues, the cysteine and phenylalanine included. The CDR3 DNA has 51 bases and is translated from base 1. At the junction V is shortened by 1 base and J by 5 bases, with 21 bases in between. CDR1 and CDR2 were assigned from the germline V gene as SGHTA and FQGNSA. Enrolling through a virtual design, the prospective study's participants ranged in age from roughly 18 to 89 years and lived across 20 to 25 United States geographic areas. In the prospective study, cohorts were assigned on the basis of participant-reported clinical history obtained from a screening survey and a study questionnaire. For ImmuneRACE Cohort 3, a participant was defined as recovered based on two consecutive negative NP/OP PCR tests, clearance by a healthcare professional, or resolution of symptoms. In the prospective study, mobile phlebotomists collected whole blood, serum and a nasopharyngeal or oropharyngeal swab from each participant. Over a 2-month period, participants in the prospective study had the option of providing additional blood draws and questionnaires. Before DNA extraction, blood samples from the prospective study were shipped at room temperature or frozen.

TCRbeta CDR3 regions were amplified from genomic DNA using the immunoSEQ Assay, a bias-controlled multiplex PCR. On the authors' methods: Nucleated cell counts per sample were estimated from amplification of reference gene primers within the assay. To quantify the absolute abundance of each unique TCRbeta CDR3 rearrangement, sequence reads were collapsed and filtered. For each sample, productive Simpson clonality was calculated as the square root of Simpson's diversity index across productive rearrangements. The source is immuneACCESS, and TCRdb retained only in-frame sequences with V and J called. Part of the clones is not carried over; for the studies checked, unresolved V genes explain less than half of this, and the remainder is unexplained. V, J and clone size were drawn from that table, and D and trimming were deduced from the DNA. The sample profile shows about 460,000 clones; less than 90% of them were found once. Together, the top ten hold 8% to 9.5% of the sample.

Remarks on this clone: Its antigen specificity is not known. Base quality data are lacking; no much larger clone is found one base away.

The specimen was PBMCs or T cells enriched from blood (not recorded which). This receptor was obtained from a woman aged 55-69 years who had recovered from COVID-19. The receptor chain draws on TRBV7-2 and TRBJ2-7; TRBD2 is a possible D gene, resting on 7 matching bases. The nucleotide sequence reads TGTGCCAGCAGCTTAGAGGGTTTGAGGGGGAGGGGGAACGAGCAGTACTTC. This encodes CASSLEGLRGRGNEQYF.